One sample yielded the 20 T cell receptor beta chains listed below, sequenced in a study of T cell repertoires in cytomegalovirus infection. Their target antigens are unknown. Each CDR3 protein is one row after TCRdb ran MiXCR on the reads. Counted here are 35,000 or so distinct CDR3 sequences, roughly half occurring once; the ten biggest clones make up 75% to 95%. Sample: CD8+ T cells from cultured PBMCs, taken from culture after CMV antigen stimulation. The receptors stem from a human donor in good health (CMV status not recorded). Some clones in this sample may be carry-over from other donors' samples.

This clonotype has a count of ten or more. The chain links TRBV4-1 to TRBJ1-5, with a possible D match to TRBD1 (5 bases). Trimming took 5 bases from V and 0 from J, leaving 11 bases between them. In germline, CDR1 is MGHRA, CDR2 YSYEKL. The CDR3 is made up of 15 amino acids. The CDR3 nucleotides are TGCGCCAGCAGCTTGGGACCGTATAGCAATCAGCCCCAGCATTTT. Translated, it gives CASSLGPYSNQPQHF.

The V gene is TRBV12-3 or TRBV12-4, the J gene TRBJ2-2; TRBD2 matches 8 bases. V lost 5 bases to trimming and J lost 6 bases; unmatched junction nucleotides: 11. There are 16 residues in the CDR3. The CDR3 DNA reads TGTGCCAGCAGTCTCTCCTCCGGGGGGGCGTCCGGGGAGCTGTTTTTT. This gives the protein CASSLSSGGASGELFF.

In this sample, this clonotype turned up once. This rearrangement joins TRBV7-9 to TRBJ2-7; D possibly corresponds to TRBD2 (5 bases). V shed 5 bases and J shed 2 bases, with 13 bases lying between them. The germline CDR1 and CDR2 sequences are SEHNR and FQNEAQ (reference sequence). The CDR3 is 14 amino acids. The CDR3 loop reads CASSPDGLTYEQYF. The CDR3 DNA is TGTGCCAGCAGCCCGGATGGACTGACCTACGAGCAGTACTTC.

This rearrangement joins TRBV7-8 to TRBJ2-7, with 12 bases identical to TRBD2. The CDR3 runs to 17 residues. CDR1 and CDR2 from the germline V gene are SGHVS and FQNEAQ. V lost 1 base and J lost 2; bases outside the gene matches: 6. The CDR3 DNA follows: TGTGCCAGCAGCTTAGATGCTAGCGGGAGGGCCACCTACGAGCAGTACTTC. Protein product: CASSLDASGRATYEQYF.

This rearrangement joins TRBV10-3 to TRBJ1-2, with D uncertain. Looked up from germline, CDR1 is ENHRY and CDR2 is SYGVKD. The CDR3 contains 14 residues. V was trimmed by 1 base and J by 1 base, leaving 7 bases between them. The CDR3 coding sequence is TGTGCCATCAGTGAGTTACCGATTAACTATGGCTACACCTTC. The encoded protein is CAISELPINYGYTF.

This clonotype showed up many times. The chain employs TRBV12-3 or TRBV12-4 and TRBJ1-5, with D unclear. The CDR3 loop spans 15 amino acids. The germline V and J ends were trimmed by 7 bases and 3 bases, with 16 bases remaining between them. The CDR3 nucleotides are TGTGCCAGCAACTCTGGACTGGCGGCCAATCAGCCCCAGCATTTT. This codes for CASNSGLAANQPQHF.

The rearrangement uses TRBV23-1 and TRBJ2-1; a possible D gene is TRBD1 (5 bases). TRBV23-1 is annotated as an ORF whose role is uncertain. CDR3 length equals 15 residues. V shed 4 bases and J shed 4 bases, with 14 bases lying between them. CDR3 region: CASSPPTEPYNEQFF. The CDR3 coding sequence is TGCGCCAGCAGTCCACCGACAGAGCCTTACAATGAGCAGTTCTTC.

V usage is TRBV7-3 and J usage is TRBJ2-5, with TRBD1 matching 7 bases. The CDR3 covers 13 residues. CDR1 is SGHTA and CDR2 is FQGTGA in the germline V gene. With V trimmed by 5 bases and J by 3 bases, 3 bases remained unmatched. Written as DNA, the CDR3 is TGTGCCAGCAGCGCAGACAGGGAAGAGACCCAGTACTTC. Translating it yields CASSADREETQYF. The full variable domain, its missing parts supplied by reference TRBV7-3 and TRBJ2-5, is GAGVSQTPSNKVTEKGKYVELRCDPISGHTALYWYRQSLGQGPEFLIYFQGTGAADDSGLPNDRFFAVRPEGSVSTLKIQRTERGDSAVYLCASSADREETQYFGPGTRLLVL.

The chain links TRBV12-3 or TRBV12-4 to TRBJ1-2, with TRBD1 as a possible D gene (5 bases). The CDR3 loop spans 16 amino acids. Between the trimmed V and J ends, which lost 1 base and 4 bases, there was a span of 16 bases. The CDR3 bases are TGTGCCAGCAGTTTAGTTTCGGGAGGGGTTACCTATGGCTACACCTTC. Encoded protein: CASSLVSGGVTYGYTF.

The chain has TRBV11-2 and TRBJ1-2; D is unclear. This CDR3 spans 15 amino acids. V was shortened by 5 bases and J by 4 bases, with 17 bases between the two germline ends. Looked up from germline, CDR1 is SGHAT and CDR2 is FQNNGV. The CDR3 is CASSQGEVLAYGYTF. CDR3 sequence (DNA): TGTGCCAGCAGCCAAGGAGAGGTCTTGGCCTATGGCTACACCTTC.

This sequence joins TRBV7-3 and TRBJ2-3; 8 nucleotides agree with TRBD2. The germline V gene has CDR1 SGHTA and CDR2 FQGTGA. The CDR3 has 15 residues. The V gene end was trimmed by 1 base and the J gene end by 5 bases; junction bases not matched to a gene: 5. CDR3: CASSLKSGGRDTQYF. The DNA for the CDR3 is TGTGCCAGCAGCTTAAAATCGGGGGGGAGAGATACGCAGTATTTT.

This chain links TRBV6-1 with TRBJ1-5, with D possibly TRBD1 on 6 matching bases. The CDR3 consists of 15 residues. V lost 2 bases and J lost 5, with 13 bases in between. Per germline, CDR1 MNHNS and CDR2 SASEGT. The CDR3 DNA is TGTGCCAGCAGTGAATCGGTAGGGGGACATCAGCCCCAGCATTTT. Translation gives CASSESVGGHQPQHF.

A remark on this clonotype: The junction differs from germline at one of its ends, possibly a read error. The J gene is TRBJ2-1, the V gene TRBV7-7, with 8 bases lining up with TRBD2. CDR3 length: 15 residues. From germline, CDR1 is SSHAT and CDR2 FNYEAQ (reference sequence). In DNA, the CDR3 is TGTGCTAGCAGCTTATACGGGAGGGGTGAAGATGAGCAGTTCTTC. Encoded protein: CASSLYGRGEDEQFF.

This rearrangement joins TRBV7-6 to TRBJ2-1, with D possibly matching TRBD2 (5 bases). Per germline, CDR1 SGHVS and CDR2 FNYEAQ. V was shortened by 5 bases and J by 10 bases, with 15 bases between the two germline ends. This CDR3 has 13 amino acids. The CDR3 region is CASSPRLGGEQFF. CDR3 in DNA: TGTGCCAGCAGCCCCCGATTAGGAGGCGAGCAGTTCTTC.

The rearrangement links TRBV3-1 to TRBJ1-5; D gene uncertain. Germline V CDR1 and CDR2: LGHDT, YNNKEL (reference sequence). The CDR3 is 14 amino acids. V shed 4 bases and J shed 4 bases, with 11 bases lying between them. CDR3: CASSRAPNNQPQHF. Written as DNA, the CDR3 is TGTGCCAGCAGCCGGGCCCCTAATAATCAGCCCCAGCATTTT.

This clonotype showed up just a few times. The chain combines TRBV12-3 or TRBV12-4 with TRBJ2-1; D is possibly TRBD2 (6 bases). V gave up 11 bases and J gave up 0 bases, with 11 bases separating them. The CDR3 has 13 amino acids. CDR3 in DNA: TGTGCCCAAGGAGGGAGCTCCTACAATGAGCAGTTCTTC. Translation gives CAQGGSSYNEQFF.

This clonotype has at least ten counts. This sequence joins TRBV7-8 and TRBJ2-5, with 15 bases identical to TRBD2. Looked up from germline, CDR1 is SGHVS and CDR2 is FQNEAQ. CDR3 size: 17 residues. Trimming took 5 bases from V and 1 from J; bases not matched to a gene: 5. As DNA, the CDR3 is TGTGCCAGCAGCCCCCGGACTAGCGGGAGGGCCCAAGAGACCCAGTACTTC. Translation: CASSPRTSGRAQETQYF.

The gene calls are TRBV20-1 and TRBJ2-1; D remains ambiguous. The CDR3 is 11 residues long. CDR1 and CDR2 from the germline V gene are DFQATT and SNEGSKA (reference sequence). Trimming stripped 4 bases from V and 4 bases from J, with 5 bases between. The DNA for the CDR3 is TGCAGTGCTACCAGTTACAATGAGCAGTTCTTC. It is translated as CSATSYNEQFF.

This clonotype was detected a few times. CDR3 residues: CASSLGRGFGTDTQYF. The CDR3, as DNA: TGTGCCAGCAGCTTAGGAAGGGGGTTTGGAACAGATACGCAGTATTTT. This sequence joins TRBV7-8 and TRBJ2-3; TRBD1 might be the D (6 bases). V shed 1 base and J shed 3 bases, with 14 bases lying between them. CDR3 length equals 16 residues. Germline V lookup: CDR1 SGHVS, CDR2 FQNEAQ. Together with reference TRBV7-8 and TRBJ2-3, the CDR3 gives the full variable domain: GAGVSQSPRYKVAKRGQDVALRCDPISGHVSLFWYQQALGQGPEFLTYFQNEAQLDKSGLPSDRFFAERPEGSVSTLKIQRTQQEDSAVYLCASSLGRGFGTDTQYFGPGTRLTVL.

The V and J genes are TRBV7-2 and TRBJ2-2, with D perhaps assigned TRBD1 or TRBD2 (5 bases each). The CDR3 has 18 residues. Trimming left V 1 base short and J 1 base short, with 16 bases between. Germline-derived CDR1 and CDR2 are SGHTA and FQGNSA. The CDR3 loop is CASSLVVVLDRNTGELFF. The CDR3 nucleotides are TGTGCCAGCAGCTTAGTAGTTGTACTAGACAGGAACACCGGGGAGCTGTTTTTT.